Listed below are T cell receptor beta chains from one sample, sequenced in a study of T cells in Graves' hyperthyroidism and ophthalmopathy. TCRdb re-called the multiplex PCR reads through MiXCR, storing one row per CDR3 protein. The data show roughly 710,000 distinct CDR3 sequences, about a third seen once. Sequencing was done on a sample of blood. These TCRs come from a woman in her thirties or forties with Graves' hyperthyroidism. The CDR3 runs from the conserved cysteine through the conserved F or W. The D gene is left open where the match is weak. Clone size, where shown, is once, few, many, or a class for clones that have expanded.

cdr3_nt: TGTGCCAGCAGCGGGGGGGCGCATTCACCCCTCCACTTT; cdr3_aa: CASSGGAHSPLHF; d_call: NA; j_call: TRBJ1-6; clone_size: NA; v_call: TRBV7-2
cdr3_nt: TGTGCCAGCAGCCAAATGGAGACCCAGTACTTC; cdr3_aa: CASSQMETQYF; d_call: NA; j_call: TRBJ2-5; clone_size: many; v_call: TRBV14
cdr3_nt: TGTGCCAGCAGCTTAGAGGGGGTTCAGCCCCAGCATTTT; cdr3_aa: CASSLEGVQPQHF; d_call: NA; j_call: TRBJ1-5; clone_size: many; v_call: TRBV7-2
cdr3_nt: TGTGCCAGCAGCCCTCGGGACAGGGGGTTCGTAGAAACTGAAGCTTTCTTT; cdr3_aa: CASSPRDRGFVETEAFF; d_call: TRBD1; j_call: TRBJ1-1; clone_size: NA; v_call: TRBV7-9
cdr3_nt: TGCGCCAGCAGGGCCAGGGCCAAGGCAGCTTTCTTT; cdr3_aa: CASRARAKAAFF; d_call: NA; j_call: TRBJ1-1; clone_size: NA; v_call: TRBV10-2
cdr3_nt: TGTGCCAGCAGCGTTTCTAAACAGGGTAGCTCTGGAAACACCATATATTTT; cdr3_aa: CASSVSKQGSSGNTIYF; d_call: NA; j_call: TRBJ1-3; clone_size: many; v_call: TRBV9
cdr3_nt: TGTGCCAGCAGTTTCGAGGGGAGCACTGAAGCTTTCTTT; cdr3_aa: CASSFEGSTEAFF; d_call: NA; j_call: TRBJ1-1; clone_size: few; v_call: TRBV12-3/TRBV12-4
cdr3_nt: TGTGCCATCAGTGGGAGACAGGGCTACACCTTC; cdr3_aa: CAISGRQGYTF; d_call: NA; j_call: TRBJ1-2; clone_size: NA; v_call: TRBV10-3
cdr3_nt: TGCGCCAGCAGCCAAGATCGGGAGAACCCCTACACCTTC; cdr3_aa: CASSQDRENPYTF; d_call: NA; j_call: TRBJ1-2; clone_size: NA; v_call: TRBV4-3
cdr3_nt: TGTGCCGGCACCCAAAGAGGGTGGGCAGGGATGGGGACCCAGTACTTC; cdr3_aa: CAGTQRGWAGMGTQYF; d_call: NA; j_call: TRBJ2-5; clone_size: NA; v_call: TRBV7-2
cdr3_nt: TGCAGTGCTAGTGCGCAATCAGCTGGGAACACTGAAGCTTTCTTT; cdr3_aa: CSASAQSAGNTEAFF; d_call: NA; j_call: TRBJ1-1; clone_size: many; v_call: TRBV20-1
cdr3_nt: TGTGCCAGTAGTATAGCCGCGGAGTCTGGAAACACCATATATTTT; cdr3_aa: CASSIAAESGNTIYF; d_call: NA; j_call: TRBJ1-3; clone_size: few; v_call: TRBV19
cdr3_nt: TGTGCCAGCAGCCGGGACACTAATGAAAAACTGTTTTTT; cdr3_aa: CASSRDTNEKLFF; d_call: NA; j_call: TRBJ1-4; clone_size: NA; v_call: TRBV7-2
cdr3_nt: TGTGCCATCAGTGGAACGGCGACTGAAGCTTTCTTT; cdr3_aa: CAISGTATEAFF; d_call: NA; j_call: TRBJ1-1; clone_size: many; v_call: TRBV10-3
cdr3_nt: TGCAGCGTCGGGGGGGGGTCGAACACTGAAGCTTTCTTT; cdr3_aa: CSVGGGSNTEAFF; d_call: NA; j_call: TRBJ1-1; clone_size: once; v_call: TRBV29-1
cdr3_nt: TGTGCCAGCAGGGATTCAGGGGGCGGCCAGCCCCAGCATTTT; cdr3_aa: CASRDSGGGQPQHF; d_call: TRBD1; j_call: TRBJ1-5; clone_size: many; v_call: TRBV2
cdr3_nt: TGCAGCGTTGAGGGGAACCGGGCCAGGGCCACTGAAGCTTTCTTT; cdr3_aa: CSVEGNRARATEAFF; d_call: NA; j_call: TRBJ1-1; clone_size: NA; v_call: TRBV29-1
cdr3_nt: TGTGCCAGCAGCTTAGGAAAGTTCGAGACCCAGTACTTC; cdr3_aa: CASSLGKFETQYF; d_call: NA; j_call: TRBJ2-5; clone_size: NA; v_call: TRBV11-2
cdr3_nt: TGTGCCGGTCAGCGCGCCGCTGGGGCCAACGTCCTGACTTTC; cdr3_aa: CAGQRAAGANVLTF; d_call: NA; j_call: TRBJ2-6; clone_size: NA; v_call: TRBV12-3/TRBV12-4
cdr3_nt: TGTGCCAGCAGCAATGCGGGGGGCCAAGTTTCCTATGGCTACACCTTC; cdr3_aa: CASSNAGGQVSYGYTF; d_call: NA; j_call: TRBJ1-2; clone_size: NA; v_call: TRBV7-6
cdr3_nt: TGCAGCTCGACAGGGACTGGGGAGACCCAGTACTTC; cdr3_aa: CSSTGTGETQYF; d_call: NA; j_call: TRBJ2-5; clone_size: NA; v_call: TRBV29-1
cdr3_nt: TGCGCCAGCAGCTTGGGCGGGCGGACGAACACCGGGGAGCTGTTTTTT; cdr3_aa: CASSLGGRTNTGELFF; d_call: NA; j_call: TRBJ2-2; clone_size: few; v_call: TRBV5-1
cdr3_nt: TGTGCCAGCAGTTTAGCAACTCGGACTGAAGCTTTCTTT; cdr3_aa: CASSLATRTEAFF; d_call: NA; j_call: TRBJ1-1; clone_size: NA; v_call: TRBV6-6
cdr3_nt: TGTGCCAGTAGTATCGGACTAGCGGGCCACGGTGCGAACACCGGGGAGCTGTTTTTT; cdr3_aa: CASSIGLAGHGANTGELFF; d_call: TRBD2; j_call: TRBJ2-2; clone_size: NA; v_call: TRBV19
cdr3_nt: TGTGCCAGCAGGCTCGGGACAGACTCTGGAAACACCATATATTTT; cdr3_aa: CASRLGTDSGNTIYF; d_call: TRBD1; j_call: TRBJ1-3; clone_size: few; v_call: TRBV9
cdr3_nt: TGTGCCAGCAGCTTAGTGTCCGCAGATAACTATGGCTACACCTTC; cdr3_aa: CASSLVSADNYGYTF; d_call: NA; j_call: TRBJ1-2; clone_size: many; v_call: TRBV7-2
cdr3_nt: TGTGCCAGCAGTTACGATTTGGGGGGGGCAGGGGAAAAACTGTTTTTT; cdr3_aa: CASSYDLGGAGEKLFF; d_call: NA; j_call: TRBJ1-4; clone_size: NA; v_call: TRBV6-5
cdr3_nt: TGCAGTGCTAGATCCTGGGGCAGGGGTTCAGATACGCAGTATTTT; cdr3_aa: CSARSWGRGSDTQYF; d_call: NA; j_call: TRBJ2-3; clone_size: NA; v_call: TRBV20-1
cdr3_nt: TGTGCCACCAGTGCCCTAGGTGCTAGCGGGAGCGATGAGCAGTTCTTC; cdr3_aa: CATSALGASGSDEQFF; d_call: TRBD2; j_call: TRBJ2-1; clone_size: NA; v_call: TRBV24-1
cdr3_nt: TGTGCCAGCAGCTCAGCCCTGACTTTC; cdr3_aa: CASSSALTF; d_call: NA; j_call: TRBJ2-6; clone_size: NA; v_call: TRBV7-3
cdr3_nt: TGTGCCAGCAGCTTAATGGGACTAGCGGGAGGACAGTACAATGAGCAGTTCTTC; cdr3_aa: CASSLMGLAGGQYNEQFF; d_call: TRBD2; j_call: TRBJ2-1; clone_size: few; v_call: TRBV7-2
cdr3_nt: TGTGCCAGCAGCTTAGAGTTGAGCTCCCATCAGCCCCAGCATTTT; cdr3_aa: CASSLELSSHQPQHF; d_call: NA; j_call: TRBJ1-5; clone_size: many; v_call: TRBV7-2
cdr3_nt: TGTGCCATCAGTGATAAGGAGAGACAGGATGGCTACACCTTC; cdr3_aa: CAISDKERQDGYTF; d_call: NA; j_call: TRBJ1-2; clone_size: NA; v_call: TRBV10-3
cdr3_nt: TGTGCCAGCAGTCCCCACAGGGAAGGGGACACTGAAGCTTTCTTT; cdr3_aa: CASSPHREGDTEAFF; d_call: NA; j_call: TRBJ1-1; clone_size: NA; v_call: TRBV12-3/TRBV12-4
cdr3_nt: TGTGCCAGCAGCGTACAATTAGGGGGCGCCTATGGCTACACCTTC; cdr3_aa: CASSVQLGGAYGYTF; d_call: TRBD1; j_call: TRBJ1-2; clone_size: NA; v_call: TRBV9
cdr3_nt: TGTGCCAGCAGCCCTAGCGGGGGTTTGGGGCAGTACTTC; cdr3_aa: CASSPSGGLGQYF; d_call: TRBD2; j_call: TRBJ2-7; clone_size: few; v_call: TRBV3-1
cdr3_nt: TGCGCCAGCAGCCAAGAGTTAGTACAGGGGGTAACTGAAGCTTTCTTT; cdr3_aa: CASSQELVQGVTEAFF; d_call: TRBD1; j_call: TRBJ1-1; clone_size: NA; v_call: TRBV4-3
cdr3_nt: TGTGCCAGCGGCCCTCAGGGGTCCTATGGCTACACCTTC; cdr3_aa: CASGPQGSYGYTF; d_call: NA; j_call: TRBJ1-2; clone_size: many; v_call: TRBV12-3/TRBV12-4
cdr3_nt: TGTGCCAGCAGTTTGGCCGGGATCTCTGGAAACACCATATATTTT; cdr3_aa: CASSLAGISGNTIYF; d_call: NA; j_call: TRBJ1-3; clone_size: NA; v_call: TRBV12-3/TRBV12-4
cdr3_nt: TGTGCCAGCAGCCAAGTTGACTACGAGCAGTACTTC; cdr3_aa: CASSQVDYEQYF; d_call: NA; j_call: TRBJ2-7; clone_size: many; v_call: TRBV3-1
cdr3_nt: TGTGCCAGCAGCTACGCGGAAAAACTGTTTTTT; cdr3_aa: CASSYAEKLFF; d_call: NA; j_call: TRBJ1-4; clone_size: NA; v_call: TRBV2
cdr3_nt: TGTGCCAGCAGTTACTGGACAGAACATAATGAAAAACTGTTTTTT; cdr3_aa: CASSYWTEHNEKLFF; d_call: NA; j_call: TRBJ1-4; clone_size: NA; v_call: TRBV6-6
cdr3_nt: TGTGCCATCAGTGGGACCCAGGGCAAAAACTATGGCTACACCTTC; cdr3_aa: CAISGTQGKNYGYTF; d_call: NA; j_call: TRBJ1-2; clone_size: NA; v_call: TRBV10-3
cdr3_nt: TGTGCCATCACTTCGGCGGGGGATTCACCCCTCCACTTT; cdr3_aa: CAITSAGDSPLHF; d_call: NA; j_call: TRBJ1-6; clone_size: NA; v_call: TRBV10-3
cdr3_nt: TGTGCCAGCAGTTACTCGATCGGTAGCGGGAGAGAGACCCAGTACTTC; cdr3_aa: CASSYSIGSGRETQYF; d_call: TRBD2; j_call: TRBJ2-5; clone_size: NA; v_call: TRBV6-5
cdr3_nt: TGTGCCGGCAGTTACGGACAGGGAGCTGGCTACACCTTC; cdr3_aa: CAGSYGQGAGYTF; d_call: TRBD1; j_call: TRBJ1-2; clone_size: NA; v_call: TRBV6-6
cdr3_nt: TGCGCCAGCAGTTCTGCGGGCAATAATGAAAAACTGTTTTTT; cdr3_aa: CASSSAGNNEKLFF; d_call: NA; j_call: TRBJ1-4; clone_size: NA; v_call: TRBV5-1
cdr3_nt: TGTGCCAGCAGCTTAGTTCCAGGCAGGGCCAATAACTATGGCCACACCTTC; cdr3_aa: CASSLVPGRANNYGHTF; d_call: NA; j_call: TRBJ1-2; clone_size: NA; v_call: TRBV11-2
cdr3_nt: TGTGCCAGCAGCCCGGGGCTGACTAGCGGGAGGGTCCGTGAGCAGTACTTC; cdr3_aa: CASSPGLTSGRVREQYF; d_call: TRBD2; j_call: TRBJ2-7; clone_size: NA; v_call: TRBV14
cdr3_nt: TGTGCCAGCAGTCGAAGTCCGACCAATACCTACGAGCAGTACTTC; cdr3_aa: CASSRSPTNTYEQYF; d_call: NA; j_call: TRBJ2-7; clone_size: many; v_call: TRBV7-2
cdr3_nt: TGCAGCCAATACCGGACAGGACGGAGCACTGAAGCTTTCTTT; cdr3_aa: CSQYRTGRSTEAFF; d_call: TRBD1; j_call: TRBJ1-1; clone_size: NA; v_call: TRBV29-1
cdr3_nt: TGTGCCAGCAGTGAAGGTGGGAACACAGATACGCAGTATTTT; cdr3_aa: CASSEGGNTDTQYF; d_call: NA; j_call: TRBJ2-3; clone_size: NA; v_call: TRBV2
cdr3_nt: TGCAGTGCTAGCGAAACAGGGAGCGAGACCCAGTACTTC; cdr3_aa: CSASETGSETQYF; d_call: NA; j_call: TRBJ2-5; clone_size: many; v_call: TRBV20-1
cdr3_nt: TGTGCCATCAGTTTGACGCCCTACGAGCAGTACTTC; cdr3_aa: CAISLTPYEQYF; d_call: NA; j_call: TRBJ2-7; clone_size: NA; v_call: TRBV10-3
cdr3_nt: TGTGCCAGCTCACCACCGCTAGGACAGGGGGGCTACGAGCAGTACTTC; cdr3_aa: CASSPPLGQGGYEQYF; d_call: TRBD1; j_call: TRBJ2-7; clone_size: NA; v_call: TRBV18